This TCR beta chain was observed in a study of OX40 agonist ivuxolimab in advanced cancers. Here immunoSEQ multiplex PCR was the method, and the copy in TCRdb shows in-frame clones only, minus some. The sample has 25,000 to 40,000 clones, 82% seen once; the top ten hold roughly 20%. The study sampled blood at baseline, cycle 4 day 1, and cycle 7 day 1. This CDR3 spans 16 amino acids. Germline loops: CDR1 MGHRA, CDR2 YSYEKL. V was clipped by 2 bases and J by 7 bases; unmatched bases: 6. The source was CD4+ or CD8+ T cells sorted from blood, collected in a trial of the OX40 agonist ivuxolimab. The chain joins TRBV4-1 to TRBJ2-4; 12 bases are shared with TRBD2. The TCR sequence derives from an adult with an advanced solid tumor such as melanoma, head and neck, liver or kidney cancer. DNA for the CDR3: TGCGCCAGCAGCCAAACAACTAGCGGGAGGTGGAACATTCAGTACTTC. It encodes CASSQTTSGRWNIQYF.